This T cell receptor beta chain was identified during a study of beta chain features in type 1 diabetes (dated by TCRdb to 2017 to 2018). For the study in its entirety: Mean age, gender distribution, total cell number and subset yield were not different between patients and healthy donors. Naive and central memory subsets were obtained from all 28 donors, but regulatory and stem cell-like memory subsets were isolated from only 8 patients and roughly eight healthy donors. The study compared the TCRB repertoires of sorted circulating CD4+ T cell subsets in recently diagnosed type 1 diabetes patients with those in matched healthy donors. A total of 90 million to 130 million sorted cells were examined across all samples, and a strong correlation was observed between cell number per subset and RNA yield.

What the research found in general, with its limitations: Because cDNA was sequenced instead of genomic DNA, highly expressing activated cells could be over-represented, though the groups showed no difference in activation or CD3 levels. Only small numbers of individuals were included in the HLA sub-analyses, which left unresolved whether HLA type had any influence on TCRB rearrangement. PCR might favor shorter templates, but patient and control samples were amplified and corrected together, so any skew would affect both groups equally. Naive, central memory and regulatory TCRB repertoires appeared to be more similar among patients than among healthy donors. In all four CD4+ subsets, TCRB CDR3 length was moderately but significantly shorter in type 1 diabetes patients. At VDJ recombination sites, patients with type 1 diabetes made fewer insertions and deleted more nucleotides, a pattern implying thymic rearrangement abnormalities.

Regarding this clone: What antigen it recognizes has not been identified. There are no base qualities to consult, and no much larger clone falls within one base.

Compared with germline, V lacks 5 bases and J lacks 3 bases; bases without a gene match: 3. CDR1 and CDR2 (KGHSH, LQKENI) derive from the germline V gene. The CDR3 goes from the cysteine to the valine over 13 residues. Of the read, only the CDR3 DNA is kept; its 39 bases are in frame from base 1. Each donor gave one peripheral blood draw, about 100 mL on average, collected into heparinised tubes. A BD FACSAria II and a panel including CD45RO, CCR7, CD25, CD127, CD95 and CD27 were used to sort naive, central memory, regulatory and stem cell-like memory CD4+ T cells. All sorted populations exceeded 95% purity. PBMCs were separated immediately by Lymphoprep density gradient centrifugation and were stained directly, without being cultured. So that batch effects would be minimized, each experiment stained and sorted samples in pairs, pairing one healthy donor with one patient. All of the isolated RNA was reverse transcribed with the High Capacity cDNA Reverse Transcription Kit, so expressed TCRB transcripts were sequenced. Deep immunoSEQ sequencing was applied to naive, central memory and regulatory T cell samples, giving an average of about 3.4 million total reads per sample. After sorted cells were lysed in RLT buffer, RNA was extracted with DNase-treated RNeasy Micro or Mini kits, with the choice depending on cell number. Each cell subset was processed on its own to prevent cross-contamination, while patient and healthy donor samples were processed together. The immunoSEQ multiplex PCR was used to amplify TCRB sequences from cDNA, generating 87-bp fragments that spanned the CDR3 region. Amplicons were sequenced on the Illumina HiSeq platform. As for the original processing: Synthetic template baselines were used to correct PCR bias computationally, reads within Hamming distance 2 were collapsed together, and singletons that could not be merged were discarded. Reads were aligned against IMGT to assign V, D and J genes, CDR3 length and insertions or deletions at six rearrangement sites. Within each subset, clonotype counts were normalized to sorted cell number, and only after that were true diversity and Gini coefficients computed with the tcR R package. The overlap coefficient, calculated on TCRB nucleotide sequences, was used to measure repertoire sharing. Out-of-frame TCRB sequences from naive cells were analyzed to stand in for the pre-selection repertoire. What TCRdb holds here is the immuneACCESS table cut down to in-frame rearrangements. Part of the clones is not present; checked against another copy, under half of the missing clones reflect an unresolved V gene, and the others are unexplained. D and trimming were read from the DNA, whereas the V and J calls and clone size are those reported in that table. For this sample the table gives hundreds of thousands of clones, of which about 10% were detected only once. The top ten clonotypes cover approximately 0.045% of the sample.

The sequenced material came from naive CD4+ T cells from blood. The intended sense of this specimen's cell subset or site label: true naive CD4+ T cells. The sequence was collected from a woman under 30 in good health. In this chain, TRBV18 is recombined with TRBJ2-7, with TRBD1 identical over 8 junction bases. The DNA sequence is as follows: TGTGCCAGCTCAAGGGGACAGGACTACGAGCAGTACGTC. Translated, this is CASSRGQDYEQYV.